These 30 T cell receptor beta chains originate from one sample sequenced in a study of shared clonotypes between healthy human individuals. The protocol was immunoSEQ multiplex PCR, while the TCRdb copy is restricted to in-frame clones and leaves out a portion. The data hold roughly 1.4 million clones, with around 98.5% observed a single time. Source material: naive CD4+ T cells sorted from blood. As to subset: CD45RA+ positively selected. These receptor sequences come from a man aged 30 to 39 in good health.

Note on this clone: This specimen includes other DNA sequences encoding the same CDR3. The chain is built from TRBV10-3 and TRBJ1-5, with 9 bases fitting TRBD1. The CDR3 totals 15 residues. Germline V lookup: CDR1 ENHRY, CDR2 SYGVKD. V lost 0 bases to trimming and J lost 4 bases; unmatched junction nucleotides: 1. CDR3: CAISESGTGNQPQHF. CDR3 nucleotides: TGTGCCATCAGTGAGTCAGGGACAGGGAATCAGCCCCAGCATTTT.

This chain connects TRBV28 to TRBJ1-1; D is unresolved. Germline V gene sequence: CDR1 MDHEN, CDR2 SYDVKM. Trimming took 2 bases from V and 6 from J, leaving 4 bases between them. The CDR3 extends over 11 amino acids. Here the CDR3 DNA reads TGTGCCAGCAGTTTAGTCGCTGAAGCTTTCTTT. As protein: CASSLVAEAFF.

As to this clone: Other DNA sequences in this specimen translate into the identical CDR3. The V call is TRBV4-3, the J call TRBJ2-7; D not resolved. CDR3 length equals 14 residues. V lost 0 bases and J lost 4, with 10 bases in between. From germline, CDR1 is LGHNA and CDR2 YSLEER. CDR3 sequence: CASSQELAVYEQYF. CDR3 in DNA: TGCGCCAGCAGCCAAGAATTAGCTGTTTACGAGCAGTACTTC.

The chain couples TRBV5-1 to TRBJ2-7; TRBD2 aligns across 9 bases. Germline CDR1 is SGHRS and CDR2 is YFSETQ. V shed 1 base, J shed 2 bases, and the junction held 7 bases outside the gene matches. The CDR3 spans 16 residues. CDR3 residues: CASSLRLAGRAYEQYF. The DNA for the CDR3 is TGCGCCAGCAGCTTGCGGCTAGCGGGACGAGCCTACGAGCAGTACTTC.

This chain links TRBV20-1 with TRBJ2-7; D is unresolved. CDR1 and CDR2 from the germline V gene are DFQATT and SNEGSKA (reference sequence). This CDR3 has 11 residues. With 6 bases removed from V and 6 bases from J, the gap between germline ends came to 12 bases. For the CDR3, the DNA is TGCAGTGCCATTGGGGTCGGCGAGCAGTACTTC. It specifies CSAIGVGEQYF.

V usage is TRBV5-1 and J usage is TRBJ1-5; D is ambiguous. Trimming cost V 4 bases and J 6 bases, with 14 bases left between them. The CDR3 has 14 amino acids. Per the germline V gene, CDR1 is SGHRS and CDR2 is YFSETQ. The CDR3 DNA is TGCGCCAGCAGCGTAGATGGGTCAAGTCAGCCCCAGCATTTT. Translating it yields CASSVDGSSQPQHF.

The chain employs TRBV9 and TRBJ2-3; D ambiguous. The CDR3 length is 13 residues. The germline V and J ends were trimmed by 4 bases and 5 bases, with 11 bases remaining between them. In germline, CDR1 is SGDLS, CDR2 YYNGEE. The CDR3 here is CASSLTLGDTQYF. In DNA form, the CDR3 reads TGTGCCAGCAGCCTAACTTTAGGAGATACGCAGTATTTT. Based on the CDR3 plus reference TRBV9 and TRBJ2-3, the full variable domain is DSGVTQTPKHLITATGQRVTLRCSPRSGDLSVYWYQQSLDQGLQFLIQYYNGEERAKGNILERFSAQQFPDLHSELNLSSLELGDSALYFCASSLTLGDTQYFGPGTRLTVL.

The V gene is TRBV28, the J gene TRBJ2-3; possibly TRBD1 for D (6 bases). The V end was cut by 6 bases, the J end by 13 bases, with 14 bases between. Germline V lookup: CDR1 MDHEN, CDR2 SYDVKM. There are 11 residues in the CDR3. The CDR3: CASRAGVLKYF. CDR3 coding DNA: TGTGCCAGCAGGGCAGGGGTGTTGAAGTATTTT. Drawing the rest from reference TRBV28 and TRBJ2-3, the complete variable domain is DVKVTQSSRYLVKRTGEKVFLECVQDMDHENMFWYRQDPGLGLRLIYFSYDVKMKEKGDIPEGYSVSREKKERFSLILESASTNQTSMYLCASRAGVLKYFGPGTRLTVL.

V usage is TRBV15 and J usage is TRBJ1-2, with a weak D call TRBD1 (5 bases). Germline V gives CDR1 LNHNV, CDR2 YYDKDF (reference sequence). Trimming removed 4 bases at V and 7 bases at J, with 28 bases between. The CDR3 runs 18 residues. This chain's CDR3 is CATSIVEVAQGLAGGYTF. CDR3 in DNA: TGTGCCACCAGCATAGTGGAGGTGGCGCAGGGCCTTGCCGGTGGCTACACCTTC.

J is TRBJ1-1 and V is TRBV11-2; possibly TRBD1 for D (5 bases). CDR1 is SGHAT and CDR2 is FQNNGV in the germline V gene. The V and J ends lost 4 bases and 1 base respectively, with 13 bases between them. The CDR3 contains 15 residues. CDR3 nucleotides: TGTGCCAGCAGCTACCTAGGGGCGGGGAACACTGAAGCTTTCTTT. Protein product: CASSYLGAGNTEAFF.

The V gene is TRBV7-9, the J gene TRBJ1-2; a possible D gene is TRBD1 (5 bases). Germline values: CDR1 SEHNR, CDR2 FQNEAQ (reference sequence). Between the trimmed V and J ends, which lost 5 bases and 3 bases, there was a span of 25 bases. This CDR3 is built from 18 residues. CDR3 region: CASSPKAQLTVYDYGYTF. The CDR3 region has the DNA TGTGCCAGCAGCCCCAAAGCACAGCTGACAGTTTATGACTATGGCTACACCTTC. Drawing the rest from reference TRBV7-9 and TRBJ1-2, the complete variable domain is DTGVSQNPRHKITKRGQNVTFRCDPISEHNRLYWYRQTLGQGPEFLTYFQNEAQLEKSRLLSDRFSAERPKGSFSTLEIQRTEQGDSAMYLCASSPKAQLTVYDYGYTFGSGTRLTVV.

V and J are TRBV18 and TRBJ2-7, with 7 bases matching TRBD1. Germline assignment: CDR1 KGHSH and CDR2 LQKENI. CDR3 length: 17 residues. The J segment lost 5 bases and the V segment lost 3 bases, leaving 16 bases of the junction unmatched. The CDR3 loop reads CASSPSIGTARAHEQYF. The CDR3 DNA reads as TGTGCCAGCTCACCCTCCATAGGGACAGCACGGGCTCACGAGCAGTACTTC.

V and J are TRBV5-5 and TRBJ1-5; D remains unclear. The CDR3 loop spans 13 amino acids. Trimming shortened V by 2 bases and J by 5 bases, and 8 bases separated the two germline ends. Germline-derived CDR1 and CDR2 are SGHKS and YYEKEE (reference sequence). The CDR3 bases are TGTGCCAGCAGCTTCCACTTTCATCAGCCCCAGCATTTT. Translating gives CASSFHFHQPQHF.

The chain recombines TRBV10-3 with TRBJ2-7; 11 bases are a match to TRBD2. After removal of 2 bases from V and 2 bases from J, the junction contained 17 bases not matched to a gene. The CDR3 is 20 amino acids. The germline CDR1 and CDR2 sequences are ENHRY and SYGVKD. As DNA, the CDR3 is TGTGCCATCAGTGAGGCACCCGGGACTAGCGGCCCCGGTGCCACCTACGAGCAGTACTTC. This gives the protein CAISEAPGTSGPGATYEQYF.

The chain has TRBV6-1 and TRBJ2-7; the D gene is possibly TRBD2 (6 bases). Germline values: CDR1 MNHNS, CDR2 SASEGT. The CDR3 contains 12 residues. V lost 8 bases and J 2 bases, leaving 10 bases between the germline ends. The chain's CDR3 is CASSRGTYEQYF. The CDR3, as DNA: TGTGCCAGCTCCCGGGGGACCTACGAGCAGTACTTC.

The chain carries TRBV11-2 and TRBJ2-7; D not resolved. This CDR3 has 14 amino acids. V was pared by 3 bases and J by 1 base, with 10 bases between. The germline gives CDR1 SGHAT, CDR2 FQNNGV. Here the CDR3 reads CASSFGIPSYEQYF. The CDR3 DNA reads TGTGCCAGCAGCTTTGGGATACCTTCCTACGAGCAGTACTTC.

The chain uses TRBV14 and TRBJ2-7; the D gene is possibly TRBD2 (7 bases). The germline V gene encodes CDR1 SGHDN and CDR2 FVKESK. V gave up 0 bases and J gave up 12 bases, with 15 bases separating them. The CDR3 spans 13 residues. The CDR3 loop is CASSQEGAGVAYF. In DNA form, the CDR3 reads TGTGCCAGCAGCCAAGAGGGGGCGGGAGTGGCGTACTTC.

In this sample, this clone turned up a few times. The V call is TRBV25-1, the J call TRBJ1-4, with D uncertain. This CDR3 is 13 amino acids long. Germline CDR1 and CDR2: MGHDK and SYGVNS. Trimming took off 5 bases at V and 6 bases at J, with 10 bases between the two ends. Written as DNA, the CDR3 is TGTGCCAGCAGTATGGCGGGTTATGAAAAACTGTTTTTT. Protein product: CASSMAGYEKLFF.

A word on this clone: Other DNA sequences in this sample translate to the same CDR3. The V call is TRBV18, the J call TRBJ2-1; no clear D. Deletions cut 3 bases from V and 1 base from J, with 7 bases between. CDR3 length: 14 amino acids. The germline V gene has CDR1 KGHSH and CDR2 LQKENI. The DNA for the CDR3 is TGTGCCAGCTCACCGAGTCTTTCCTACAATGAGCAGTTCTTC. This codes for CASSPSLSYNEQFF.

This clone appeared a single time. The chain uses TRBV11-2 and TRBJ2-2; D perhaps matches TRBD1 (5 bases). Germline V gene sequence: CDR1 SGHAT, CDR2 FQNNGV. CDR3 size: 14 residues. Trimming took 4 bases from V and 7 from J, leaving 13 bases between them. CDR3 in amino acids: CASSSGQDGGELFF. In nucleotides, the CDR3 is TGTGCCAGCAGCTCCGGACAAGACGGCGGGGAGCTGTTTTTT.

This clone is a singleton in its sample. The gene calls are TRBV9 and TRBJ2-6; D is unclear. The V gene lost 5 bases and the J gene lost 5 bases, with 2 bases spanning the gap. The germline V gene encodes CDR1 SGDLS and CDR2 YYNGEE. This CDR3 has 11 residues. CDR3 region: CASRRANVLTF. The CDR3 region has the DNA TGTGCCAGCAGGCGGGCCAACGTCCTGACTTTC.

The rearrangement links TRBV6-1 to TRBJ2-3; D remains ambiguous. From germline, CDR1 is MNHNS and CDR2 SASEGT. The CDR3 is 13 amino acids. Trimming shortened V by 8 bases and J by 3 bases, and 12 bases separated the two germline ends. The CDR3 reads CASVISSTDTQYF. The CDR3 nucleotides are TGTGCCAGCGTAATCAGCAGTACAGATACGCAGTATTTT.

J is TRBJ1-2 and V is TRBV30; D gene unclear. The CDR3 extends over 12 amino acids. V lost 2 bases and J 2 bases, leaving 6 bases between the germline ends. Germline V gene lookup returns CDR1 GTSNPN and CDR2 SVGIG (reference sequence). The CDR3: CAWSRLNYGYTF. The CDR3 nucleotides are TGTGCCTGGAGTCGGCTGAACTATGGCTACACCTTC.

The gene calls are TRBV18 and TRBJ1-5; D unclear. Trimming stripped 2 bases from V and 4 bases from J, with 12 bases between. The CDR3 consists of 15 residues. Germline V gene lookup returns CDR1 KGHSH and CDR2 LQKENI. CDR3 nucleotide sequence: TGTGCCAGCTCACCAGGGGAGTTCATGAATCAGCCCCAGCATTTT. Translating it yields CASSPGEFMNQPQHF.

The rearrangement uses TRBV5-4 and TRBJ2-3, with TRBD2 matching 11 bases. Trimming took 3 bases from V and 1 from J; bases not matched to a gene: 4. The germline gives CDR1 SGHNT, CDR2 YYREEE (reference sequence). CDR3 size: 16 residues. The CDR3 DNA reads as TGTGCCAGCAGCTCCCCGACTAGCGGGGGCACAGATACGCAGTATTTT. This gives the protein CASSSPTSGGTDTQYF. The complete variable domain, with remaining parts taken from reference TRBV5-4 and TRBJ2-3, reads ETGVTQSPTHLIKTRGQQVTLRCSSQSGHNTVSWYQQALGQGPQFIFQYYREEENGRGNFPPRFSGLQFPNYSSELNVNALELDDSALYLCASSSPTSGGTDTQYFGPGTRLTVL.

The chain is built from TRBV5-6 and TRBJ1-1; D gene uncertain. Between the trimmed V and J ends, which lost 4 bases and 0 bases, there was a span of 10 bases. This CDR3 is built from 14 residues. CDR1 and CDR2 (germline): SGHDT, YYEEEE. The CDR3 region is CASSARGLNTEAFF. The CDR3 DNA follows: TGTGCCAGCAGCGCCCGTGGCCTGAACACTGAAGCTTTCTTT.

The rearrangement uses TRBV5-3 and TRBJ2-7; TRBD2 aligns across 9 bases. TRBV5-3 is labeled an ORF, and its function is uncertain. CDR3 length equals 16 residues. Losses at the gene ends were 4 bases for V and 0 bases for J; bases not matched to a gene: 8. The DNA of the CDR3 is TGTGCCAGAAGCGTTTCCCTAGCGGGAAGCTCCTACGAGCAGTACTTC. Encoded protein: CARSVSLAGSSYEQYF.

The CDR3 loop is CASSLPGFGEQFF. The CDR3 coding sequence is TGTGCCAGCAGCCTCCCGGGATTCGGTGAGCAGTTCTTC. The chain links TRBV7-3 to TRBJ2-1, with D maybe TRBD2 (5 bases). V was shortened by 5 bases and J by 9 bases, with 14 bases between the two germline ends. Per germline, CDR1 SGHTA and CDR2 FQGTGA. There are 13 residues in the CDR3.

The CDR3 here is CASVAGGPSTGELFF. In nucleotides, the CDR3 is TGTGCCAGCGTAGCGGGAGGGCCATCTACCGGGGAGCTGTTTTTT. The V gene is TRBV5-4, the J gene TRBJ2-2, with 11 positions matching TRBD2. V dropped 7 bases and J dropped 5; count of bases not matched to a gene: 7. Germline V gene sequence: CDR1 SGHNT, CDR2 YYREEE (reference sequence). CDR3 size: 15 residues.

The rearrangement joins TRBV21-1 to TRBJ2-1; no DNA check was done on the table's D call, TRBD1. TRBV21-1 is an annotated pseudogene. The CDR3 totals 10 residues. CDR3 region: CASPGNEQFF. DNA for the CDR3: TGTGCCAGCCCAGGCAATGAGCAGTTCTTC.